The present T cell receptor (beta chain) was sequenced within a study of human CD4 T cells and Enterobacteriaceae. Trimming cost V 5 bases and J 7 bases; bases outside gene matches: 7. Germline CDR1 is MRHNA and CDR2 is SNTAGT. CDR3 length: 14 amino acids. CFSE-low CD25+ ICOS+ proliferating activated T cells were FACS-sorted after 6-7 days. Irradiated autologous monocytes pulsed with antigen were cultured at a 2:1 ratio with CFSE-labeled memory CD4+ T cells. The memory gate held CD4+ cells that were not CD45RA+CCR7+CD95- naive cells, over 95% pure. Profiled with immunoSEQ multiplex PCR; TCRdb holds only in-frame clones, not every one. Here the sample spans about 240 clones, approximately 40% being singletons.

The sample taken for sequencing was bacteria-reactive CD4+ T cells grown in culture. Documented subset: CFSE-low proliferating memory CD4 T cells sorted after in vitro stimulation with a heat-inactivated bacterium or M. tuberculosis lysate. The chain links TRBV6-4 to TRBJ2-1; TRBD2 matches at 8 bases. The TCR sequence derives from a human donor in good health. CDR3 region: CASSLTGTRNEQFF. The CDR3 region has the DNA TGTGCCAGCAGTCTGACCGGGACTAGGAATGAGCAGTTCTTC.